The 4 T cell receptor beta chains listed next were all sequenced from one sample in a study of blood T cells in healthy people across ages. Then a second PCR, running about 6 to 12 cycles, was carried out with a sample-barcoded 5' primer and a J-beta primer mix. In TCRdb, the 5' RACE reads were re-called with MiXCR into one record per CDR3 protein. The profile shows approximately 810,000 distinct CDR3 sequences, more than 25% of them singletons. Input material: blood. The receptors shown here come from a woman aged 80 or older in good health.

The rearrangement joins TRBV11-2 to TRBJ2-3; D uncertain. This CDR3 has 15 amino acids. In germline, CDR1 is SGHAT, CDR2 FQNNGV. Trimming shortened V by 0 bases and J by 5 bases, and 12 bases separated the two germline ends. The CDR3 DNA is TGTGCCAGCAGCTTAGAGAGCCCTAAAATAGATACGCAGTATTTT. It specifies CASSLESPKIDTQYF.

Details on this clonotype: A much larger clone lies a single base off, so this may be a read error. This chain uses TRBV3-1 with TRBJ2-1, with TRBD2 as a possible D gene (6 bases). The J call may be wrong; the DNA end is better matched by TRBJ2-7. There are 16 residues in the CDR3. Per the germline V gene, CDR1 is LGHDT and CDR2 is YNNKEL (reference sequence). CDR3 sequence reads: CASSRGSGVSYNEQYF. DNA for the CDR3: TGTGCCAGCAGCCGTGGCTCGGGGGTCTCCTACAATGAGCAGTACTTC.

The J gene is TRBJ2-1, the V gene TRBV5-1, with 9 nucleotides matching TRBD1. Germline V gene data show CDR1 as SGHRS and CDR2 as YFSETQ. This CDR3 comprises 17 residues. Trimming cost V 0 bases and J 2 bases; bases outside gene matches: 6. The chain's CDR3 is CASSLGNRGRPYNEQFF. In DNA form, the CDR3 reads TGCGCCAGCAGCTTGGGGAACAGGGGGCGTCCCTACAATGAGCAGTTCTTC.

The gene calls are TRBV7-2 and TRBJ1-6, with 7 bases lining up with TRBD1. In germline, CDR1 is SGHTA, CDR2 FQGNSA. The CDR3 covers 17 residues. V was pared by 4 bases and J by 4 bases, with 10 bases of the junction left unmatched. The chain's CDR3 is CASSSQAGGVYNSPLHF. The CDR3 DNA sequence: TGTGCCAGCAGCTCGCAGGCAGGGGGGGTTTATAATTCACCCCTCCACTTT.